Sequencing of this TCR beta chain was carried out in a study of siplizumab effects on memory and regulatory T cells. Study results and caveats: Siplizumab, the agent tested, significantly reduced alloreactive sequences traceable to unstimulated CD4+ memory cells. Among alloreactive clones, only a minor fraction mapped to unstimulated subsets. Memory cells seemed less diverse than naive T cells, which also seemed major contributors to the alloresponse. In controls, 25% to 30% of mappable alloreactive CD4+ clones were Treg-derived on average, versus about 75% with siplizumab.

The count of this clone is one. As yet, its antigen is unknown. TCRdb's table, derived via immunoSEQ multiplex PCR, lists solely in-frame clones and lacks some. The data show over 65,000 clones, with around 95% seen just once and roughly 18% held by the top ten. Germline assignment: CDR1 SGHTA and CDR2 FQGTGA. This CDR3 spans 13 amino acids. Trimming shortened V by 2 bases and J by 5 bases, and 7 bases separated the two germline ends. V is TRBV7-3 and J is TRBJ2-1, with D uncertain. Sequenced material: CD8+ T cells sorted from blood. This TCR came from a human donor in good health. As DNA, the CDR3 is TGTGCCAGCAGCTTACTAGTGAACAATGAGCAGTTCTTC. It translates to CASSLLVNNEQFF.